Listed here are 13 T cell receptor beta chains from one sample, sequenced in a study of tumor-infiltrating lymphocytes in oesophageal squamous cell carcinoma. Each CDR3 protein is one row after TCRdb ran MiXCR on the PCR reads. Of just under 20,000 distinct CDR3 sequences listed, approximately 40% are singletons. Sequencing was carried out using esophageal tumor tissue. Receptors were obtained from a male donor with esophageal squamous cell carcinoma.

About this clonotype: Without the conserved terminal phenylalanine or tryptophan, this CDR3 likely stems from a read error. CDR3: CASRASGSYQETQYY. The CDR3 DNA reads as TGCGCCAGCAGAGCCAGCGGGTCGTACCAAGAGACCCAGTACTAC. V gene TRBV5-1 combines with J gene TRBJ2-5; a possible D gene is TRBD2 (6 bases). V was cut by 5 bases and J by 0 bases, with 14 bases left in between. Germline assignment: CDR1 SGHRS and CDR2 YFSETQ. The CDR3 covers 15 residues.

This clonotype occurred many times. The chain uses TRBV10-3 and TRBJ2-1, with 7 bases identical to TRBD1. Per germline, CDR1 ENHRY and CDR2 SYGVKD. V lost 8 bases, J lost 3 bases, and 1 base stayed unmatched. The length of the CDR3 is 12 residues. The CDR3 DNA sequence: TGTGCCATCGGGGACAGCTACAATGAGCAGTTCTTC. Its protein product is CAIGDSYNEQFF.

The table lists this clonotype with many counts. A much larger clone is a single base away; this may be a read error. V gene TRBV7-8 combines with J gene TRBJ2-1; tentatively, D is TRBD1 (5 bases). This CDR3 spans 12 amino acids. Germline CDR1 and CDR2: SGHVS and FQNEAQ. Trimming removed 1 base from V and 15 bases from J, with 13 bases in between. In nucleotides, the CDR3 is TGTGCCAGCAGCTTAGTTTGGGGCTATTCGTTCTTC. Amino acids: CASSLVWGYSFF.

This clonotype is deemed medium-sized. The V gene is TRBV6-1, the J gene TRBJ1-4, with D hard to call. Germline V CDR1 and CDR2: MNHNS, SASEGT. This CDR3 is built from 17 residues. V was shortened by 5 bases and J by 3 bases, with 19 bases between the two germline ends. CDR3 DNA: TGTGCCAGCAGTAAAGGACGGCCGTGGGGTCCTAATGAAAAACTGTTTTTT. Protein product: CASSKGRPWGPNEKLFF.

This clonotype appeared many times. The gene calls are TRBV10-3 and TRBJ2-2; TRBD2 aligns across 7 bases. V was pared by 2 bases and J by 0 bases, with 3 bases of the junction left unmatched. Germline CDR1 ENHRY, CDR2 SYGVKD. The CDR3 totals 16 residues. The CDR3 region is CAISEGGVTNTGELFF. CDR3 DNA sequence: TGTGCCATCAGTGAGGGGGGGGTAACGAACACCGGGGAGCTGTTTTTT.

Many counts were recorded for this clonotype. This chain connects TRBV10-3 to TRBJ1-1; D perhaps matches TRBD1 (5 bases). Germline values: CDR1 ENHRY, CDR2 SYGVKD. With 2 bases removed from V and 6 bases from J, the gap between germline ends came to 13 bases. This CDR3 has 14 amino acids. The CDR3 DNA reads TGTGCCATCAGTGAGCCAGGGTTGATCCCTGAAGCTTTCTTT. Protein: CAISEPGLIPEAFF.

This clonotype has only a few counts. This chain links TRBV10-3 with TRBJ2-7; 11 bases map to TRBD1. V shed 5 bases, J shed 1 base, and the junction held 7 bases outside the gene matches. CDR1 and CDR2 from the germline V gene are ENHRY and SYGVKD. The CDR3 extends over 16 amino acids. CDR3 nucleotides: TGTGCCATCAGTTCATCCGGGACAGGGGGTTCCTACGAGCAGTACTTC. Residues: CAISSSGTGGSYEQYF.

By share of the sample, this clonotype is medium-sized. This chain joins TRBV7-3 and TRBJ2-1, with 9 bases identical to TRBD2. The length of the CDR3 is 15 residues. Germline V gene data show CDR1 as SGHTA and CDR2 as FQGTGA. Trimming removed 2 bases from V and 10 bases from J; junction bases left unmatched: 9. CDR3 coding DNA: TGTGCCAGCAGCTTAGGGACTAGCCCCATATCGGAGCAGTTCTTC. Amino acid sequence: CASSLGTSPISEQFF.

This clonotype was detected ten times or more. V and J are TRBV2 and TRBJ2-7; TRBD1 is a possible D gene (5 bases). Germline loops: CDR1 SNHLY, CDR2 FYNNEI. CDR3 length: 12 residues. V was shortened by 5 bases and J by 2 bases, with 7 bases between the two germline ends. The CDR3, as DNA: TGTGCCAGCAGTCAACAGGCCTACGAGCAGTACTTC. This gives the protein CASSQQAYEQYF.

Worth noting for this clonotype: The CDR3 carries no conserved terminal phenylalanine or tryptophan, so it likely arises from a read error. The DNA is omitted, as the CDR3 cannot be located on it reliably, and the CDR3 follows TCRdb's listing. The chain recombines TRBV12-3 or TRBV12-4 with TRBJ2-7; the D segment call TRBD1 is taken from the table without a DNA check. From its first to its last residue, the CDR3 has 22 amino acids. CDR3 amino acids: CASSLALRGWGFISSYGYTFGS.

Remarks on this clonotype: The CDR3 ends on some other residue instead of the conserved phenylalanine or tryptophan, so this is likely a read error. No DNA is shown, since the ends of the CDR3 on it are uncertain; the CDR3 is the one TCRdb lists. The chain combines TRBV7-6 with TRBJ2-5; TRBD1 was called by the table and not checked on the DNA. With termini counted, the CDR3 has 18 amino acids. Germline CDR1 and CDR2: SGHVS and FNYEAQ. CDR3 in amino acids: CASSWPHTFLGGQRPDFR.

The genes are TRBV18 and TRBJ1-1, with D perhaps TRBD1 (6 bases). V was pared by 0 bases and J by 1 base, with 9 bases between. Germline-derived CDR1 and CDR2 are KGHSH and LQKENI. CDR3 size: 15 residues. The CDR3 protein is CASSPPDSPNTEAFF. The CDR3 region has the DNA TGTGCCAGCTCACCACCGGACAGCCCGAACACTGAAGCTTTCTTT.

The rearrangement links TRBV20-1 to TRBJ2-7; D may correspond to TRBD1 or TRBD2 (6 bases each). With the DNA end fitting TRBJ2-1 better, the J assignment may be wrong. The CDR3 length is 21 residues. Per germline, CDR1 DFQATT and CDR2 SNEGSKA (reference sequence). The CDR3 region is CSAIPSYRDPNLWGLTNEQFF. The CDR3 nucleotides are TGCAGTGCTATCCCCTCCTACAGGGATCCGAATCTGTGGGGACTTACCAATGAGCAGTTCTTC.